This T cell receptor (beta chain) originates from a study of tumor and adjacent non-tumor tissue in lung cancer. Germline loops: CDR1 SGHAT, CDR2 FQNNGV. The CDR3 is made up of 13 amino acids. Three rounds of nested PCR, following a modified ARM-PCR protocol, produced the TCRbeta library. TCRdb re-called the multiplex PCR reads through MiXCR, storing one row per CDR3 protein. This table has roughly 200,000 distinct CDR3 sequences, 60% to 75% appearing once. No cell sorting was done before RNA was extracted from the tissue. Input material: lung tumor tissue. This chain connects TRBV11-2 to TRBJ1-4, with D hard to call. This TCR was sampled from a man between 60 and 75 years old with non-small cell lung cancer. The CDR3 DNA follows: TGTACTAGCAGCATCGGACTGAATGAAAAACTGTTTTTT. It yields the protein CTSSIGLNEKLFF.